Below, 25 T cell receptor beta chains from the same sample are listed, as sequenced in a study of cytomegalovirus exposure and HLA in healthy donors. The primer mix had 60 Vbeta and 13 Jbeta primers. Sequenced by immunoSEQ multiplex PCR; TCRdb stores in-frame clones only, minus some. The repertoire includes 110,000 or so clones, 70% to 80% of them detected once, and around 5.8% sits in the top ten. Input material: PBMCs. These receptor sequences come from a woman in her 30s in good health and CMV-seropositive.

The chain carries TRBV4-1 and TRBJ2-7, with D uncertain. V lost 4 bases and J lost 0, with 16 bases in between. The CDR3 covers 16 residues. Germline values: CDR1 MGHRA, CDR2 YSYEKL. CDR3 in amino acids: CASSPHGLTSSYEQYF. CDR3 bases: TGCGCCAGCAGCCCCCATGGGCTAACAAGCTCCTACGAGCAGTACTTC.

The rearrangement joins TRBV27 to TRBJ1-5, with no clear D. This CDR3 comprises 13 residues. CDR1 MNHEY and CDR2 SMNVEV come from the germline V gene (reference sequence). V gave up 4 bases and J gave up 9 bases, with 13 bases separating them. The CDR3 DNA is TGTGCCAGCAGTTCTTACGAGGGATCGCCCCAGCATTTT. This translates into CASSSYEGSPQHF.

The table lists this clone with a count of one. This clone may be a read error of a much larger clone one base away. The gene calls are TRBV6-6 and TRBJ1-1, with 9 nucleotides matching TRBD1. The CDR3 is 14 amino acids. Germline CDR1 MNHNY, CDR2 SVGAGI (reference sequence). DNA for the CDR3: TGTGCCGGCAGTCACCGACAGGGGGGCACTGAAGCTTTCTTT. Its protein product is CAGSHRQGGTEAFF.

The chain carries TRBV4-1 and TRBJ1-4; 10 bases are shared with TRBD1. The V and J ends lost 0 bases and 9 bases, in that order; junction bases with no gene match: 10. Per the germline V gene, CDR1 is MGHRA and CDR2 is YSYEKL. The CDR3 extends over 17 amino acids. CDR3 region: CASSQERFRTGGKKLFF. The CDR3 bases are TGCGCCAGCAGCCAAGAGAGGTTTAGGACAGGGGGGAAAAAACTGTTTTTT.

A remark on this clone: One junction end does not reproduce the germline sequence, and a read error may be involved. The chain uses TRBV7-7 and TRBJ2-5; D is perhaps TRBD2 (5 bases). CDR1 SSHAT and CDR2 FNYEAQ come from the germline V gene (reference sequence). CDR3 length: 15 amino acids. CDR3 nucleotide sequence: TGTGCTAGCAGTCTGGGAGTCGGAGTGGGGGAGACCCAGTACTTC. It translates to CASSLGVGVGETQYF.

This rearrangement joins TRBV19 to TRBJ2-1, with 8 nucleotides matching TRBD1. This CDR3 contains 15 residues. From germline, CDR1 is LNHDA and CDR2 SQIVND (reference sequence). V shed 5 bases, J shed 8 bases, and the junction held 11 bases outside the gene matches. The CDR3 loop reads CASSHIGQGHDEQFF. The DNA of the CDR3 is TGTGCCAGTAGTCATATCGGACAGGGCCATGATGAGCAGTTCTTC.

The chain employs TRBV7-9 and TRBJ2-3; 13 bases line up with TRBD2. Germline lookup yields CDR1 SEHNR and CDR2 FQNEAQ (reference sequence). CDR3 length: 17 amino acids. V dropped 5 bases and J dropped 3; count of bases not matched to a gene: 8. Here the CDR3 reads CASSRPLTSGRTDTQYF. The CDR3, as DNA: TGTGCCAGCAGCCGACCCTTGACTAGCGGGAGGACAGATACGCAGTATTTT.

The rearrangement joins TRBV5-1 to TRBJ1-3; TRBD1 is a possible D gene (5 bases). Trimming stripped 1 base from V and 0 bases from J, with 8 bases between. The CDR3 length is 15 residues. CDR1 is SGHRS, CDR2 YFSETQ, per germline. CDR3 bases: TGCGCCAGCAGCTTGACAGGAGCCTCTGGAAACACCATATATTTT. It translates to CASSLTGASGNTIYF.

This clone was counted between two and nine times. The V and J genes are TRBV19 and TRBJ1-5; D call uncertain. Germline V gene data show CDR1 as LNHDA and CDR2 as SQIVND (reference sequence). The CDR3 sequence is 14 residues long. V lost 3 bases and J lost 3, with 9 bases in between. The CDR3 loop is CASSMAQFNQPQHF. The DNA of the CDR3 is TGTGCCAGTAGTATGGCCCAGTTCAATCAGCCCCAGCATTTT.

The chain is built from TRBV29-1 and TRBJ2-7, with 7 bases lining up with TRBD2. This CDR3 comprises 17 residues. The junction had 16 bases not matched to a gene; V was cut back by 5 bases and J by 0 bases. In germline, CDR1 is SQVTM, CDR2 ANQGSEA. CDR3 protein: CSVPALSGITHSYEQYF. The CDR3 nucleotides read TGCAGCGTTCCAGCGCTCAGCGGGATCACCCACTCCTACGAGCAGTACTTC.

The CDR3 spells CASSYSHGRGEETQYF. DNA of the CDR3: TGTGCCAGCAGTTACTCCCACGGCAGGGGGGAGGAGACCCAGTACTTC. J is TRBJ2-5 and V is TRBV6-6, with TRBD1 as a possible D gene (7 bases). CDR3 length: 16 residues. Germline V lookup: CDR1 MNHNY, CDR2 SVGAGI (reference sequence). The V end lost 0 bases, the J end lost 5 bases, and 16 bases lay between the germline ends.

V is TRBV5-1 and J is TRBJ2-7; D may be TRBD2 (5 bases). Germline V gives CDR1 SGHRS, CDR2 YFSETQ. This CDR3 is built from 14 residues. The V end was cut by 4 bases, the J end by 3 bases, with 14 bases between. CDR3 loop: CASSRSGDDYEQYF. CDR3 DNA sequence: TGCGCCAGCAGCCGATCCGGGGATGACTACGAGCAGTACTTC.

V and J are TRBV4-2 and TRBJ2-7, with 13 bases fitting TRBD2. The CDR3 runs 17 residues. CDR1 is LGHNA and CDR2 is YNFKEQ in the germline V gene. Trimming took 3 bases from V and 2 from J; bases not matched to a gene: 7. The CDR3 loop reads CASSHGSLAGGTYEQYF. The DNA for the CDR3 is TGTGCCAGCAGCCATGGCTCACTAGCGGGAGGGACCTACGAGCAGTACTTC.

The genes are TRBV7-6 and TRBJ2-2; D might be TRBD1 (5 bases). The CDR3 has 15 amino acids. CDR1 and CDR2 from the germline V gene are SGHVS and FNYEAQ. With 2 bases removed from V and 6 bases from J, the gap between germline ends came to 13 bases. In DNA, the CDR3 is TGTGCCAGCAGCTTAAGCAAGGGGCTCGCCGGGGAGCTGTTTTTT. Protein product: CASSLSKGLAGELFF.

This sequence joins TRBV20-1 and TRBJ2-7, with D maybe TRBD1 (6 bases). Trimming cost V 8 bases and J 6 bases, with 14 bases left between them. The germline V gene has CDR1 DFQATT and CDR2 SNEGSKA (reference sequence). The CDR3 runs to 11 residues. CDR3 region: CSPHRGGEQYF. DNA for the CDR3: TGCAGTCCACATAGAGGGGGCGAGCAGTACTTC.

The chain employs TRBV11-3 and TRBJ1-2, with D tentatively TRBD1 (5 bases). The CDR3 consists of 13 residues. The ends were cut back, 4 bases at V and 5 bases at J, with 11 bases in the middle. Germline assignment: CDR1 SGHNT and CDR2 YENEEA. The CDR3 nucleotides are TGTGCCAGCAGCTCCAGGGCAGGTTATGGCTACACCTTC. Its translation is CASSSRAGYGYTF.

This clone was counted a few times. The chain links TRBV6-1 to TRBJ1-1; 9 nucleotides align to TRBD1. Germline V gene data show CDR1 as MNHNS and CDR2 as SASEGT. The CDR3 is 14 amino acids. J was trimmed by 6 bases and V by 5 bases; bases with no gene match: 7. DNA of the CDR3: TGTGCCAGCAGTTCCACAGGGGGCAGCGCTGAAGCTTTCTTT. This translates into CASSSTGGSAEAFF.

The rearrangement uses TRBV5-1 and TRBJ2-7; 10 bases align to TRBD1. The trim removed 5 bases at V and 4 bases at J, leaving 6 bases unmatched. Germline V gene sequence: CDR1 SGHRS, CDR2 YFSETQ. CDR3 length: 14 residues. The CDR3 DNA is TGCGCCAGCAGATCCGACAGGGGGCTTTACGAGCAGTACTTC. The encoded protein is CASRSDRGLYEQYF.

The CDR3, as DNA: TGTGCCAGCAGCGGGGGACTAAATCTCTACGAGCAGTACTTC. Amino acid sequence: CASSGGLNLYEQYF. The chain has TRBV5-4 and TRBJ2-7; 7 nucleotides line up with TRBD2. The germline gives CDR1 SGHNT, CDR2 YYREEE (reference sequence). The CDR3 runs to 14 residues. Trimming cost V 4 bases and J 3 bases; bases outside gene matches: 7.

V usage is TRBV2 and J usage is TRBJ2-2; TRBD1 matches at 11 bases. V was clipped by 6 bases and J by 5 bases; unmatched bases: 5. The CDR3 is 15 amino acids. Looked up from germline, CDR1 is SNHLY and CDR2 is FYNNEI. The CDR3 spells CASRGTGGNTGELFF. The CDR3 nucleotides are TGTGCCAGCAGAGGGACAGGGGGAAATACCGGGGAGCTGTTTTTT.

This rearrangement joins TRBV19 to TRBJ2-1; 10 bases agree with TRBD2. Losses at the gene ends were 10 bases for V and 10 bases for J; bases not matched to a gene: 22. CDR1 is LNHDA, CDR2 SQIVND, per germline (reference sequence). The CDR3 has 17 residues. Written as DNA, the CDR3 is TGTGCCACCAGGGGGACGAGCGGGGGGGACATGGGGGAGGAGCAGTTCTTC. Translation: CATRGTSGGDMGEEQFF.

Written as DNA, the CDR3 is TGTGCCAGCAGCTCCACGGGACAGGGGATTTCACCCCTCCACTTT. This encodes CASSSTGQGISPLHF. The chain joins TRBV7-9 to TRBJ1-6; 10 bases are shared with TRBD1. Germline loops: CDR1 SEHNR, CDR2 FQNEAQ (reference sequence). CDR3 size: 15 residues. Unmatched junction bases numbered 6, after V lost 4 bases and J lost 9 bases.

This chain links TRBV18 with TRBJ2-7, with D unclear. CDR1 and CDR2 from the germline V gene are KGHSH and LQKENI. The CDR3 has 16 amino acids. V was cut by 2 bases and J by 1 base, with 15 bases left in between. DNA for the CDR3: TGTGCCAGCTCACCAACGATAGCATCTTCATCCTACGAGCAGTACTTC. Translation gives CASSPTIASSSYEQYF.

The gene calls are TRBV7-3 and TRBJ1-2; 8 bases are a match to TRBD1. Germline V lookup: CDR1 SGHTA, CDR2 FQGTGA. CDR3 size: 14 residues. V lost 4 bases, J lost 4 bases, and 5 bases stayed unmatched. CDR3 region: CASSSGQESYGYTF. In DNA form, the CDR3 reads TGTGCCAGCAGCTCGGGACAGGAGAGCTATGGCTACACCTTC.

This sequence joins TRBV10-3 and TRBJ2-1, with 7 bases matching TRBD2. The CDR3 extends over 14 amino acids. Germline V gene sequence: CDR1 ENHRY, CDR2 SYGVKD. V trimming: 7 bases; J trimming: 7 bases; junction bases outside the gene matches: 10. The CDR3 reads CAIKEAGEVNEQFF. In DNA form, the CDR3 reads TGTGCCATCAAGGAGGCGGGAGAGGTGAATGAGCAGTTCTTC.